This T cell receptor (beta chain) is from a study of shared clonotypes between healthy human individuals. Profiled with immunoSEQ multiplex PCR; TCRdb holds only in-frame clones, not every one. This sample has about 1,800,000 clones, with approximately 94% found just once. The naive CD8 fraction comprised CD45RO-negative cells positively selected for CCR7 and excluded terminally differentiated effector memory CD45RA+ cells. Germline-derived CDR1 and CDR2 are MGHRA and YSYEKL. This CDR3 comprises 16 residues. With V trimmed by 3 bases and J by 1 base, 9 bases remained unmatched. This receptor was obtained from a man younger than 35 in good health. This chain links TRBV4-1 with TRBJ2-7; 7 bases fit TRBD1. Source material: naive CD8+ T cells sorted from blood. The CDR3 is CASSHDDRENSYEQYF. The CDR3 DNA reads TGCGCCAGCAGCCATGATGACAGGGAAAATTCCTACGAGCAGTACTTC.